The clone carrying this TCR beta chain was picked up many times. Antigen specificity is unknown. The CDR3 spans 12 residues. Trimming stripped 2 bases from V and 0 bases from J, with 2 bases between. Per the germline V gene, CDR1 is LGHDT and CDR2 is YNNKEL (reference sequence). Graves' hyperthyroidism is called stable when ophthalmopathy does not progress within 18 months. The PBMCs were taken from approximately 11 ml of fresh peripheral blood. This entry belongs to a study of T cells in Graves' hyperthyroidism and ophthalmopathy. General study results and limits: The model foresaw ophthalmopathy a median approximately 6.1 months prior to onset. Most thyroid clonotypes expanded above 0.001 were also detected in blood.

Amplification of TCR beta CDR3 regions was performed using RNA transcripts as template. Using the HTBI primer set, a first-round RT-PCR was run on the TCR CDR3. TCRdb called the multiplex PCR reads again in MiXCR, with one record for every CDR3 protein. The table includes 300,000 or so distinct CDR3 sequences, about 15% detected once. Source material: blood. The sequence was obtained from a man younger than 40 with Graves' hyperthyroidism. V gene TRBV3-1 combines with J gene TRBJ2-7, with D unresolved. The CDR3 nucleotides read TGTGCCAGCAGCCAAACCTCCTACGAGCAGTACTTC. Protein: CASSQTSYEQYF.